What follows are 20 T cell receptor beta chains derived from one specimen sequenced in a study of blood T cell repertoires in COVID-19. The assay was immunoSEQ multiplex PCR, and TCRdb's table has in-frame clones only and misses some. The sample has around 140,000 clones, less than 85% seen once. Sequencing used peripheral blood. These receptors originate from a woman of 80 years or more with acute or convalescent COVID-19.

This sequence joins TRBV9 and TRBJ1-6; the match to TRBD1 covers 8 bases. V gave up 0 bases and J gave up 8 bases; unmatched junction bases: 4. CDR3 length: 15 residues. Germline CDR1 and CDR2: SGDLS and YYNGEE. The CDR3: CASSVAGQAYSPLHF. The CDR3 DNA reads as TGTGCCAGCAGCGTAGCGGGACAGGCTTATTCACCCCTCCACTTT.

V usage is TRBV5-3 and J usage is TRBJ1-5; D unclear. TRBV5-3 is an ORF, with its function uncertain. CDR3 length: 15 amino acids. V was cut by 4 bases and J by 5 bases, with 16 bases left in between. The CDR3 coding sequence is TGTGCCAGAAGCATCAGGACTTCGAGATATCAGCCCCAGCATTTT. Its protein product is CARSIRTSRYQPQHF.

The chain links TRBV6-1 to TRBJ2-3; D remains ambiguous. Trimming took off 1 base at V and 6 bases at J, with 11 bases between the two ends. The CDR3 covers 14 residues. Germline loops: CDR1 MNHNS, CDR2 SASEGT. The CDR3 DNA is TGTGCCAGCAGTGAAGGCAGACTCGGGGATACGCAGTATTTT. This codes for CASSEGRLGDTQYF.

The CDR3 DNA reads TGCGCCAGCAGCCAAGATGCAGTAACAAGCTCCTACGAGCAGTACTTC. It specifies CASSQDAVTSSYEQYF. The rearrangement links TRBV4-1 to TRBJ2-7, with D unresolved. Germline CDR1 MGHRA, CDR2 YSYEKL. The CDR3 has 16 amino acids. Trimming pared 0 bases from V and 0 bases from J, leaving 12 bases between.

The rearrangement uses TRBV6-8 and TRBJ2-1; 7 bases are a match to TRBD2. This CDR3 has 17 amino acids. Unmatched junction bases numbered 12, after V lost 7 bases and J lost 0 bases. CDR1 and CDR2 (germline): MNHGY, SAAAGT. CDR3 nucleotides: TGTGCCAGCACTCCCATGGGGCGGGAGAGCTCCTACAATGAGCAGTTCTTC. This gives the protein CASTPMGRESSYNEQFF.

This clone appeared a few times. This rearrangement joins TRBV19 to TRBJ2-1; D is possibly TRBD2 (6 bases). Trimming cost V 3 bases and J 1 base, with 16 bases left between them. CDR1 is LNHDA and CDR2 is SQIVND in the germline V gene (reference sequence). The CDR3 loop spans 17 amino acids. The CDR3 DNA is TGTGCCAGTAGTATTACCGGGGTTGGAGGGTCCTACAATGAGCAGTTCTTC. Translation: CASSITGVGGSYNEQFF.

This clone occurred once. In DNA, the CDR3 is TGTGCCAGCAGTTACCCTAGGTGTAAAAACTATGGCTACACCTTC. This translates into CASSYPRCKNYGYTF. The V and J genes are TRBV6-7 and TRBJ1-2; D is uncertain. Being an ORF, TRBV6-7 has a function that is uncertain. V gave up 2 bases and J gave up 2 bases, with 12 bases separating them. The CDR3 totals 15 residues.

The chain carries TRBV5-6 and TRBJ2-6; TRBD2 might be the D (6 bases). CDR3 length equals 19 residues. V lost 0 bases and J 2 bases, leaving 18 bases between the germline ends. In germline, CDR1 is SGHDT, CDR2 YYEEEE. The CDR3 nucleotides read TGTGCCAGCAGCTTGGGGGGTTTCGGGCTAGCGACTGGGGCCAACGTCCTGACTTTC. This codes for CASSLGGFGLATGANVLTF.

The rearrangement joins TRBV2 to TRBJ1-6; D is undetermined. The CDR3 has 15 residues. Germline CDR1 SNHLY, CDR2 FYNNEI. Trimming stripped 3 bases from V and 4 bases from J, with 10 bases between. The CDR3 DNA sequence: TGTGCCAGCAGTGAGAGCGGCAGTTATAATTCACCCCTCCACTTT. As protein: CASSESGSYNSPLHF.

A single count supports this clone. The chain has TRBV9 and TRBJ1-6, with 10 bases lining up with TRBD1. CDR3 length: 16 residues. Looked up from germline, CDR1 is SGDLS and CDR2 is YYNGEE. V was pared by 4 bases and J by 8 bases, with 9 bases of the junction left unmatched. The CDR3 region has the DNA TGTGCCAGCAGCCCGTATATCGGGACAGGGGATTCACCCCTCCACTTT. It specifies CASSPYIGTGDSPLHF.

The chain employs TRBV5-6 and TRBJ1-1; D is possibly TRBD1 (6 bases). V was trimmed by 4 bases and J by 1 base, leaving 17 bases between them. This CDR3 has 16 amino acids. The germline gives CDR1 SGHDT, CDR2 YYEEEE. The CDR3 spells CASSNGPGVGNTEAFF. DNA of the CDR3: TGTGCCAGCAGCAATGGACCAGGGGTTGGGAACACTGAAGCTTTCTTT. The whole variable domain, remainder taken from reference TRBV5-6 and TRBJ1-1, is DAGVTQSPTHLIKTRGQQVTLRCSPKSGHDTVSWYQQALGQGPQFIFQYYEEEERQRGNFPDRFSGHQFPNYSSELNVNALLLGDSALYLCASSNGPGVGNTEAFFGQGTRLTVV.

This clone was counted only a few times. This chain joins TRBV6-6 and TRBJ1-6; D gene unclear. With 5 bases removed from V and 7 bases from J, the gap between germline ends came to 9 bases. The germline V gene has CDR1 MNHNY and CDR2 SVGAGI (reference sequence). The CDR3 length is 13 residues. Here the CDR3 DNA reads TGTGCCAGCAGTCTACTTATCAATTCACCCCTCCACTTT. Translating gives CASSLLINSPLHF.

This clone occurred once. The CDR3 spells CASSLVFGEAEAFF. The CDR3 DNA reads TGTGCCAGCAGCTTAGTATTCGGGGAGGCTGAAGCTTTCTTT. This chain joins TRBV13 and TRBJ1-1; D not resolved. This CDR3 is 14 amino acids long. The germline gives CDR1 PRHDT, CDR2 FYEKMQ (reference sequence). The ends were cut back, 1 base at V and 6 bases at J, with 12 bases in the middle.

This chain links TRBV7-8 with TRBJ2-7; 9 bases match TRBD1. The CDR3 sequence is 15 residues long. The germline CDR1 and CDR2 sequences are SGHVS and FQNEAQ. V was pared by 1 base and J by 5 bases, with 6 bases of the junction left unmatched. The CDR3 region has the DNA TGTGCCAGCAGCTTAGAGGACAGGGGTTTCAACGAGCAGTACTTC. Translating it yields CASSLEDRGFNEQYF.

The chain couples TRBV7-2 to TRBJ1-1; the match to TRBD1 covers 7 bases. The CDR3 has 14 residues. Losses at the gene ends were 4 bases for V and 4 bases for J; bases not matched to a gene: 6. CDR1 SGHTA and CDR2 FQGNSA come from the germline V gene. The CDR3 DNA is TGTGCCAGCAGCTCCAGGGGGGTGGCCACTGAAGCTTTCTTT. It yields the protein CASSSRGVATEAFF.

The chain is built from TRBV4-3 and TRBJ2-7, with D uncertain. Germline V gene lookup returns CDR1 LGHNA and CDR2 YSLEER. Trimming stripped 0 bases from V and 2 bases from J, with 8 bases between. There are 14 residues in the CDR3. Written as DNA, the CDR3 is TGCGCCAGCAGCCAAGACCTCGACACCTACGAGCAGTACTTC. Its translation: CASSQDLDTYEQYF.

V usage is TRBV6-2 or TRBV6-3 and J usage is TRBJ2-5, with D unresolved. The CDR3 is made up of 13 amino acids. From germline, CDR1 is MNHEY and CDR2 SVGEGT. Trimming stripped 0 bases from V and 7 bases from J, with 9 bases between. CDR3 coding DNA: TGTGCCAGCAGTTACTCCTTCACGGGGACCCAGTACTTC. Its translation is CASSYSFTGTQYF.

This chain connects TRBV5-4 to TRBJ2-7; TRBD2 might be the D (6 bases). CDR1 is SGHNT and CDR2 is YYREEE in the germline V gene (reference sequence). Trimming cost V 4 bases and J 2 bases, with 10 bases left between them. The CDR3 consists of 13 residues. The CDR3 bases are TGTGCCAGCAGCCCGGCGGGGCCCTACGAGCAGTACTTC. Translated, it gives CASSPAGPYEQYF.

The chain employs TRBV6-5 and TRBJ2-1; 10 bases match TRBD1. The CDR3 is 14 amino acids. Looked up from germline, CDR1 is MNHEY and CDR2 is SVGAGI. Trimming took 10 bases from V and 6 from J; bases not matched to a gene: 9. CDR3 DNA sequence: TGTGCCATCCTTCCGGGACAGGGGCGCAATGAGCAGTTCTTC. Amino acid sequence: CAILPGQGRNEQFF.

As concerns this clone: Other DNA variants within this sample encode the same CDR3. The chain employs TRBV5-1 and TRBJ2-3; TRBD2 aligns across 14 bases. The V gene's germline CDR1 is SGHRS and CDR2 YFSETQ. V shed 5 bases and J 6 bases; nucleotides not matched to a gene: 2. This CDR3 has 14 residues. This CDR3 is CASRGLAGVDTQYF. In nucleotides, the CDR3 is TGCGCCAGCAGGGGACTAGCGGGGGTGGATACGCAGTATTTT.